A selection of T cell receptor beta chains follows, all from one sample in a study of cytomegalovirus exposure and HLA in healthy donors. The data were produced by immunoSEQ multiplex PCR, yet TCRdb's version contains in-frame clones alone and is incomplete. The data contain under 250,000 clones, 79% of them singletons. The material sequenced was PBMCs. These receptors were taken from a woman aged 25 to 39 in good health and CMV-seropositive. The CDR3 runs from the conserved cysteine through the conserved F or W. A D gene is named only where the DNA matches it firmly. Some rows have no size entry. The others give once, few or many, or a class for an expanded clone.

CSAEAGDSYNEQFF	TGCAGCGCCGAAGCGGGAGACTCCTACAATGAGCAGTTCTTC	TRBJ2-1	TRBV29-1	-	TRBD2
CASGDSSGNTIYF	TGTGCCAGCGGGGACAGCTCTGGAAACACCATATATTTT	TRBJ1-3	TRBV5-6	-	TRBD1
CASSPGHTGLINTEAFF	TGTGCCAGCAGCCCCGGACACACAGGGCTAATAAACACTGAAGCTTTCTTT	TRBJ1-1	TRBV7-2	once	-
CATSKGQGPDEQYF	TGTGCCACCAGCAAGGGACAGGGTCCCGACGAGCAGTACTTC	TRBJ2-7	TRBV15	-	TRBD1
CASSPTDYEQYF	TGTGCCAGCTCTCCGACAGATTACGAGCAGTACTTC	TRBJ2-7	TRBV18	-	-
CASSDSSTGELFF	TGTGCCAGCAGTGATTCTAGCACCGGGGAGCTGTTTTTT	TRBJ2-2	TRBV6-4	few	-
CASSSSRDEQYF	TGTGCCAGCAGCTCTTCCCGGGACGAGCAGTACTTC	TRBJ2-7	TRBV7-2	-	-
CASRRRTGVRDTQYF	TGTGCCAGCAGACGCAGAACCGGAGTAAGGGATACGCAGTATTTT	TRBJ2-3	TRBV6-5	-	-
CASSEGRDFDGYTF	TGCGCCAGCAGTGAGGGTAGAGACTTCGATGGCTACACCTTC	TRBJ1-2	TRBV10-1	few	-
CASREGAANSPLHF	TGTGCCAGCAGGGAGGGGGCAGCCAATTCACCCCTCCACTTT	TRBJ1-6	TRBV2	-	TRBD1
CASSLEVGGFEELFF	TGTGCCAGCAGCTTAGAGGTCGGGGGTTTCGAGGAGCTGTTTTTT	TRBJ2-2	TRBV7-8	-	-
CASSPREASTDTQYF	TGTGCCAGCAGCCCCCGAGAGGCTAGCACAGATACGCAGTATTTT	TRBJ2-3	TRBV7-8	-	-
CASSQEVSRGGEQFF	TGTGCCAGCAGCCAAGAGGTATCCCGGGGGGGTGAGCAGTTCTTC	TRBJ2-1	TRBV4-2	-	TRBD2
CASSELNQPQHF	TGTGCCAGCAGTGAACTCAATCAGCCCCAGCATTTT	TRBJ1-5	TRBV6-1	few	-
CASSRTPGTLINTEAFF	TGTGCCAGCTCACGCACTCCCGGGACACTTATTAACACTGAAGCTTTCTTT	TRBJ1-1	TRBV18	-	-
CASSQGSATNEKLFF	TGCGCCAGCAGCCAAGGGTCGGCAACTAATGAAAAACTGTTTTTT	TRBJ1-4	TRBV4-3	-	-
CAWSVISADTQYF	TGTGCCTGGAGTGTAATAAGCGCAGATACGCAGTATTTT	TRBJ2-3	TRBV30	-	-
CASSLMFRQGNEQFF	TGTGCCAGCAGCTTAATGTTCAGGCAGGGGAATGAGCAGTTCTTC	TRBJ2-1	TRBV7-2	-	-
CASSRDRVGYTF	TGTGCCAGCAGCCGCGACAGGGTTGGCTACACCTTC	TRBJ1-2	TRBV28	once	TRBD1
CAWSETGSGGYTF	TGTGCCTGGAGTGAGACAGGGTCGGGTGGCTACACCTTC	TRBJ1-2	TRBV30	-	TRBD1
CASSRGDGDSYNEQFF	TGTGCCAGCAGCCGGGGGGACGGTGACTCCTACAATGAGCAGTTCTTC	TRBJ2-1	TRBV11-2	-	TRBD2
CASSQETIAGGELFF	TGCGCCAGCAGCCAGGAAACCATAGCGGGCGGGGAGCTGTTTTTT	TRBJ2-2	TRBV4-3	-	TRBD2
CASSIGTGVSEQYF	TGTGCCAGCAGTATTGGGACAGGGGTCTCCGAGCAGTACTTC	TRBJ2-7	TRBV6-5	-	TRBD1
CASSLERGQGGTQYF	TGTGCCAGCAGCTTGGAAAGGGGACAGGGGGGTACCCAGTACTTC	TRBJ2-5	TRBV5-4	-	TRBD1